This T cell receptor (beta chain) was captured in a study of T cells after yellow fever vaccination. TCRdb reprocessed the 5' RACE reads via MiXCR and lists one record per CDR3 protein. This table has around 260,000 distinct CDR3 sequences, roughly 5.6% appearing once. This CDR3 comprises 13 residues. V lost 4 bases and J 4 bases, leaving 9 bases between the germline ends. Germline lookup yields CDR1 SGHTA and CDR2 FQGTGA. The rearrangement joins TRBV7-3 to TRBJ2-3, with a possible D match to TRBD1 (6 bases). The receptor comes from a man between 18 and 35 years old who received the YFV17D yellow fever vaccine. Sequencing used CD4+ T cells sorted from PBMCs, obtained on the day of the yellow fever booster vaccination. For the CDR3, the DNA is TGTGCCAGCAGCTCTAGGACAGCAGATACGCAGTATTTT. It codes for CASSSRTADTQYF.